A selection of T cell receptor beta chains follows, all from one sample in a study of shared clonotypes between healthy human individuals. The method was immunoSEQ multiplex PCR; TCRdb's version includes in-frame clones alone and lacks a portion of them. The table includes around 990,000 clones, 60% to 80% detected once. The sequenced sample consisted of memory CD4+ T cells from PBMCs. The receptors stem from a man aged 18 to 29 in good health. Some clones in this sample may be carry-over from other donors' samples. The CDR3 runs from the conserved cysteine through the conserved F or W. D genes are given only for firm matches. Expanded clones are given a class, and other clones once, few, many or no size at all.

J	V	size	D	CDR3	DNA
TRBJ1-4	TRBV7-8	many	.	CASSLDQGKLFF	TGTGCCAGCAGCTTAGATCAGGGAAAACTGTTTTTT
TRBJ2-7	TRBV14	.	.	CASSQGSTEYYEQYF	TGTGCCAGCAGCCAAGGTAGCACCGAATACTACGAGCAGTACTTC
TRBJ2-7	TRBV13	few	.	CASSVVAVSYEQYF	TGTGCCAGCAGCGTAGTAGCGGTATCCTACGAGCAGTACTTC
TRBJ2-1	TRBV5-6	.	TRBD2	CASSRRNSGSRFF	TGTGCCAGCAGCCGACGAAATAGCGGGAGTCGGTTCTTC
TRBJ2-1	TRBV7-2	once	.	CASSPGTHYNEQFF	TGTGCCAGCAGCCCCGGGACACACTACAATGAGCAGTTCTTC
TRBJ2-7	TRBV7-9	.	.	CASSPGRGFGEQYF	TGTGCCAGCAGCCCCGGCCGGGGGTTCGGGGAGCAGTACTTC
TRBJ1-1	TRBV19	.	.	CASTRTGSYTEAFF	TGTGCCAGTACCCGAACAGGGAGTTATACTGAAGCTTTCTTT
TRBJ1-2	TRBV7-2	.	TRBD1	CASSSNRGNGYTF	TGTGCCAGCAGCTCCAACAGGGGCAATGGCTACACCTTC
TRBJ1-2	TRBV6-5	.	TRBD1	CASSVNRGSNYGYTF	TGTGCCAGCAGTGTGAACAGGGGGTCTAACTATGGCTACACCTTC
TRBJ2-3	TRBV9	.	.	CASSVARADTQYF	TGTGCCAGCAGCGTAGCTCGGGCAGATACGCAGTATTTT
TRBJ1-3	TRBV28	.	.	CASSTPRPSGNTIYF	TGTGCCAGCAGTACCCCCCGTCCCTCTGGAAACACCATATATTTT
TRBJ2-7	TRBV25-1	.	TRBD1	CASSSAGTGAYEQYF	TGTGCCAGCAGTTCCGCCGGGACAGGAGCCTACGAGCAGTACTTC
TRBJ2-3	TRBV5-6	few	.	CASTGWSEPITDTQYF	TGTGCCAGCACCGGCTGGAGTGAGCCGATCACAGATACGCAGTATTTT
TRBJ1-1	TRBV21-1	.	.	CASSKATWQNHNTEAFF	TGTGCCAGCAGCAAAGCTACATGGCAGAACCACAACACTGAAGCTTTCTTT
TRBJ2-7	TRBV7-6	.	TRBD1	CASSSAGTGPYEQYF	TGTGCCAGCAGCAGCGCCGGGACAGGACCGTACGAGCAGTACTTC
TRBJ1-6	TRBV29-1	few	.	CSARDGHDSPLHF	TGCAGCGCTCGGGACGGCCACGATTCACCCCTCCACTTT
TRBJ2-2	TRBV5-1	.	.	CASSWGHQGTGELFF	TGCGCCAGCAGCTGGGGACATCAGGGTACCGGGGAGCTGTTTTTT
TRBJ1-2	TRBV7-2	.	.	CASRPGGYHHGYTF	TGTGCCAGCAGGCCGGGGGGATACCATCATGGCTACACCTTC
TRBJ1-2	TRBV5-1	.	.	CASSLDSENYGYTF	TGCGCCAGCAGCTTGGACTCGGAAAACTATGGCTACACCTTC